A selection of T cell receptor beta chains follows, all from one sample in a study of TIL therapy for anti-PD-1-resistant metastatic lung cancer. Generated by immunoSEQ multiplex PCR, the TCRdb table keeps only in-frame clones and is missing some. This table holds about 59,000 clones, 73% found once. The sequenced sample was blood, obtained at baseline. The receptors derive from a person aged 25-85 years with non-small cell lung cancer. CDR3s include the opening cysteine and the closing phenylalanine or tryptophan. The order of the fields is J gene, V gene, D gene, clone size, CDR3 DNA, CDR3 protein. A D gene is named only where the DNA matches it firmly. A row's size may be missing; if present it is once, few, many or a size class.

TRBJ2-3 TRBV5-4 - - TGTGCCAGCTGTAATGGGGGCCCTAGCACAGATACGCAGTATTTT CASCNGGPSTDTQYF
TRBJ1-2 TRBV6-6 - - TGTGCCAGCACCCCCCAGGGTAGAAACTATGGCTACACCTTC CASTPQGRNYGYTF
TRBJ2-5 TRBV6-5 - once TGTGCCAGCAGTTTACAGGGTTTTCGGGAGACCCAGTACTTC CASSLQGFRETQYF
TRBJ2-2 TRBV10-2 TRBD2 - TGCGCCAGCAGTGATTGGACTAGTCGCGCCGGGGAGCTGTTTTTT CASSDWTSRAGELFF
TRBJ2-7 TRBV28 TRBD1 - TGTGCCAGCAGTCCAACAGACAGGGACTACGAGCAGTACTTC CASSPTDRDYEQYF
TRBJ1-1 TRBV19 - once TGTGCCAGTAGTATATCGAGGGACACTGAAGCTTTCTTT CASSISRDTEAFF
TRBJ1-1 TRBV27 - - TGTGCCAGCAGCCAACATCCTTGGGGGAACACTGAAGCTTTCTTT CASSQHPWGNTEAFF
TRBJ1-3 TRBV2 - - TGTGCCAGCAGTGGCTACAGATCGCCCTCTGGAAACACCATATATTTT CASSGYRSPSGNTIYF
TRBJ1-2 TRBV28 - few TGTGCCAGCAGTGTAATTACAGGGTTTGTTAACTATGGCTACACCTTC CASSVITGFVNYGYTF
TRBJ2-2 TRBV27 TRBD2 once TGTGCCAGCAGTCCCGGGGGGGGTGCCGGGGAGCTGTTTTTT CASSPGGGAGELFF
TRBJ2-5 TRBV6-5 - - TGTGCCAGCAGAGTACGAGAGACCCAGTACTTC CASRVRETQYF
TRBJ1-4 TRBV5-5 TRBD1 - TGTGCCAGCAGCTGGGCTGGACAGGGTGGGGAAAAACTGTTTTTT CASSWAGQGGEKLFF
TRBJ1-1 TRBV5-4 - - TGTGCCAGCAGCCTGGACCTGAACACTGAAGCTTTCTTT CASSLDLNTEAFF
TRBJ2-7 TRBV5-4 TRBD1 - TGTGCCAGCAGTCGGACAGGGTGGGGATCCTACGAGCAGTACTTC CASSRTGWGSYEQYF
TRBJ1-1 TRBV4-3 - once TGCGCCAGCAGCCAAGAGGCAGCCATGAACACTGAAGCTTTCTTT CASSQEAAMNTEAFF
TRBJ1-1 TRBV9 - many TGTGCCAGCAGCACTAGTAGGAACACTGAAGCTTTCTTT CASSTSRNTEAFF
TRBJ1-5 TRBV28 - - TGTGCCAGCATGCTCGGTGGCAATCAGCCCCAGCATTTT CASMLGGNQPQHF
TRBJ2-1 TRBV9 - - TGTGCCAGCAGCCCCGAGGGACACATCTACAATGAGCAGTTCTTC CASSPEGHIYNEQFF
TRBJ1-5 TRBV28 - - TGTGCCAGCAGTTTATTGGTGCTGGGAGCGGCGTTGAATCAGCCCCAGCATTTT CASSLLVLGAALNQPQHF
TRBJ1-3 TRBV7-8 TRBD1 - TGTGCCAGCAGCGCACAGGGGGTAGTAGTGACAGGAAACACCATATATTTT CASSAQGVVVTGNTIYF
TRBJ2-1 TRBV6-1 - - TGTGCCAGCAGAATTGACAGGTACAATGAGCAGTTCTTC CASRIDRYNEQFF
TRBJ1-4 TRBV5-1 - - TGCGCCAGCAGCTTGGGGACCGGTAATGAAAAACTGTTTTTT CASSLGTGNEKLFF
TRBJ2-6 TRBV19 - - TGTGCCAGTGGGGTAACTGGGGCCAACGTCCTGACTTTC CASGVTGANVLTF
TRBJ1-2 TRBV7-2 - - TGTGCCAGCAGCTTAGCAAGGGACTCTTATGGCTACACCTTC CASSLARDSYGYTF
TRBJ2-7 TRBV7-9 - - TGTGCCAGCAGCTTTGATGGCTCCTACGAGCAGTACTTC CASSFDGSYEQYF
TRBJ1-6 TRBV6-1 - - TGTGCCAGCAGTGAATTGTCAGGTACTAATTCACCCCTCCACTTT CASSELSGTNSPLHF
TRBJ1-6 TRBV15 TRBD1 few TGTGCCACCAGCTATTTCGGACAGGGAGGTTCACCCCTCCACTTT CATSYFGQGGSPLHF
TRBJ2-4 TRBV28 - - TGTGCCAGCAGTACGGTGGGAGGGGGTATAAACATTCAGTACTTC CASSTVGGGINIQYF
TRBJ1-1 TRBV7-2 - once TGTGCCAGCAGCGACGGACGGATTGCGACTGAAGCTTTCTTT CASSDGRIATEAFF
TRBJ2-3 TRBV4-3 TRBD2 - TGCGCCAGCAGCCAAGGGAGCGGGAGGCCCACAGATACGCAGTATTTT CASSQGSGRPTDTQYF
TRBJ2-7 TRBV6-5 TRBD2 - TGTGCCAGCAGTTCGCGGACTAGCAACCCAGGGGAGCAGTACTTC CASSSRTSNPGEQYF
TRBJ1-1 TRBV19 - - TGTGCCAGTAGTTCTCGTCCTTTGGAGCTGAACACTGAAGCTTTCTTT CASSSRPLELNTEAFF
TRBJ2-2 TRBV7-9 TRBD2 few TGTGCCAGCAGCTTAGCGGCGGGGGGCAGCACCGGGGAGCTGTTTTTT CASSLAAGGSTGELFF
TRBJ2-7 TRBV4-1 - once TGCGCCAGCAGCCAGGATCTCCGGACAGTGCTCACCTACGAGCAGTACTTC CASSQDLRTVLTYEQYF
TRBJ2-3 TRBV4-3 - - TGCGCCAGCAGCCAAGCGGAGAACGCAGATACGCAGTATTTT CASSQAENADTQYF